This TCR beta chain was sequenced in a study of blood T cell repertoires in COVID-19. Study background: Acute and convalescent COVID-19 samples came from the United States, Italy and Spain. The analysed material was cDNA or gDNA that came from T cells, B-cell-depleted T cells, or PBMCs.

In the authors' workflow: Reference gene primer amplification gave estimated nucleated cell counts. Repertoires were generated with immunoSEQ multiplex PCR, while TCRdb's copy carries only in-frame clones and drops some. The V and J calls and clone size were taken over from that table, and D and trimming were inferred from the DNA. The table shows roughly 15,000 clones, with roughly nine tenths occurring only once. V lost 4 bases to trimming and J lost 2 bases, with 24 bases between them. There are 20 residues in the CDR3. Germline V gene data show CDR1 as MNHNS and CDR2 as SASEGT. The sequence was collected from a man aged 45-65 years with active COVID-19. The chain uses TRBV6-1 and TRBJ2-6; possibly TRBD2 for D (6 bases). The specimen sequenced was peripheral blood. The CDR3 DNA is TGTGCCAGCAGTGGTGAACGGCTGACTAGTCTGCAACCTGGGGCCAACGTCCTGACTTTC. This gives the protein CASSGERLTSLQPGANVLTF.